One sample yielded the 22 T cell receptor beta chains listed below, sequenced in a study of blood T cell repertoires in COVID-19. TCRdb keeps only in-frame clones here, not all; method: immunoSEQ multiplex PCR. The sample has about 250,000 clones; roughly 82% are singletons. The sample consisted of peripheral blood. These receptors were collected from a woman aged 80 or over with COVID-19, enrolled during active disease.

The chain couples TRBV12-1 to TRBJ2-7; the table's D call, TRBD2, has no DNA check behind it. TRBV12-1 is designated a pseudogene. The CDR3 has 18 residues. CDR3 sequence (DNA): TGTGCCAGCAGCTTTGTGACTAGCGGGGGGGCCTTCCCCTACGAGCAGTACTTC. Its protein product is CASSFVTSGGAFPYEQYF.

The chain has TRBV2 and TRBJ1-6; TRBD1 is a possible D gene (6 bases). Trimming stripped 8 bases from V and 7 bases from J, with 9 bases between. The germline gives CDR1 SNHLY, CDR2 FYNNEI. The CDR3 covers 12 residues. CDR3 bases: TGTGCCAGCGGGACAACGAATTCACCCCTCCACTTT. This translates into CASGTTNSPLHF.

The J gene is TRBJ2-5, the V gene TRBV3-1 (or the pseudogene TRBV3-2), with D unresolved. V lost 1 base and J 6 bases, leaving 12 bases between the germline ends. This CDR3 comprises 14 residues. Germline loops: CDR1 LGHDT, CDR2 YNNKEL (reference sequence). CDR3 DNA sequence: TGTGCCAGCAGCCAAGGGGCCAGTGTACAGACCCAGTACTTC. Translating it yields CASSQGASVQTQYF.

V usage is TRBV19 and J usage is TRBJ2-7; 9 positions agree with TRBD2. This CDR3 is 15 amino acids long. From germline, CDR1 is LNHDA and CDR2 SQIVND (reference sequence). Losses at the gene ends were 3 bases for V and 3 bases for J; bases not matched to a gene: 6. The CDR3 spells CASSIPREGSYEQYF. Written as DNA, the CDR3 is TGTGCCAGTAGTATCCCGCGGGAGGGTAGCTACGAGCAGTACTTC.

V is TRBV6-4 and J is TRBJ1-1, with D possibly matching TRBD1 (5 bases). The CDR3 loop spans 14 amino acids. Germline CDR1 reads MRHNA; CDR2 reads SNTAGT. The V gene lost 5 bases and the J gene lost 2 bases, with 12 bases spanning the gap. CDR3 sequence (DNA): TGTGCCAGCAGTAAGACAGTGGCTAACACTGAAGCTTTCTTT. This translates into CASSKTVANTEAFF.

The rearrangement links TRBV30 to TRBJ1-4; TRBD1 is a possible D gene (5 bases). The CDR3 spans 13 residues. Germline V gives CDR1 GTSNPN, CDR2 SVGIG (reference sequence). Trimming pared 2 bases from V and 8 bases from J, leaving 12 bases between. CDR3 bases: TGTGCCTGGAGTTCGCAGGGAGGGGAAAAACTGTTTTTT. The encoded protein is CAWSSQGGEKLFF.

The rearrangement links TRBV6-1 to TRBJ1-3; 7 nucleotides match TRBD1. V lost 0 bases, J lost 4 bases, and 3 bases stayed unmatched. CDR3 size: 15 residues. Germline V gene data show CDR1 as MNHNS and CDR2 as SASEGT. The chain's CDR3 is CASSEARQGGNTIYF. Written as DNA, the CDR3 is TGTGCCAGCAGTGAAGCAAGACAGGGCGGAAACACCATATATTTT.

The chain employs TRBV10-3 and TRBJ2-7, with D maybe TRBD1 (6 bases). Germline assignment: CDR1 ENHRY and CDR2 SYGVKD. The V end was cut by 11 bases, the J end by 0 bases, with 14 bases between. The CDR3 runs to 13 residues. This CDR3 is CASKDRSSYEQYV. The CDR3 DNA reads TGTGCCTCCAAAGACAGGAGCTCCTACGAGCAGTACGTC.

This chain links TRBV5-1 with TRBJ2-3; TRBD2 matches 12 bases. After removal of 2 bases from V and 2 bases from J, the junction contained 3 bases not matched to a gene. The V gene's germline CDR1 is SGHRS and CDR2 YFSETQ. The CDR3 has 16 amino acids. This CDR3 is CASSLPSGGVTDTQYF. The DNA for the CDR3 is TGCGCCAGCAGCTTACCTAGCGGGGGGGTCACAGATACGCAGTATTTT.

In this sample, this clone turned up once. The DNA of the CDR3 is TGTGCCAGCAGCCAAGAGCGGGGTACCATATATTTT. Translation gives CASSQERGTIYF. The chain joins TRBV3-1 (or the pseudogene TRBV3-2) to TRBJ1-3; D gene unclear. This CDR3 comprises 12 residues. Trimming took off 0 bases at V and 10 bases at J, with 7 bases between the two ends. The germline V gene has CDR1 LGHDT and CDR2 YNNKEL (reference sequence).

The chain links TRBV19 to TRBJ2-3; D not resolved. The V gene's germline CDR1 is LNHDA and CDR2 SQIVND (reference sequence). The CDR3 length is 13 residues. V lost 2 bases and J 3 bases, leaving 6 bases between the germline ends. The CDR3 nucleotides read TGTGCCAGTAGTATATCTAGAACAGATACGCAGTATTTT. Translated, it gives CASSISRTDTQYF.

This clone was counted once. V is TRBV30 and J is TRBJ1-2; D is ambiguous. V was cut by 7 bases and J by 4 bases, with 16 bases left in between. The CDR3 loop spans 13 amino acids. CDR1 is GTSNPN and CDR2 is SVGIG in the germline V gene (reference sequence). The CDR3: CASREGAGYGYTF. The CDR3 nucleotides are TGTGCCTCCCGAGAGGGTGCCGGCTATGGCTACACCTTC.

A single count supports this clone. The V gene is TRBV5-1, the J gene TRBJ2-5; 14 nucleotides align to TRBD2. The CDR3 covers 17 residues. V shed 0 bases and J 2 bases; nucleotides not matched to a gene: 3. Germline-derived CDR1 and CDR2 are SGHRS and YFSETQ. The CDR3: CASSLGGLAGGQETQYF. CDR3 sequence (DNA): TGCGCCAGCAGCTTGGGAGGACTAGCGGGGGGACAAGAGACCCAGTACTTC.

This clone was counted a single time. The chain joins TRBV28 to TRBJ2-6; TRBD1 matches 8 bases. The ends lost 7 bases at V and 0 bases at J; junction bases unmatched: 5. CDR1 and CDR2 from the germline V gene are MDHEN and SYDVKM. This CDR3 is built from 16 residues. Here the CDR3 DNA reads TGTGCCAGCATTTACGGACAGGGCTCTGGGGCCAACGTCCTGACTTTC. Protein sequence: CASIYGQGSGANVLTF.

This chain connects TRBV6-5 to TRBJ2-2; possibly TRBD1 for D (5 bases). Germline V gene lookup returns CDR1 MNHEY and CDR2 SVGAGI. The CDR3 extends over 14 amino acids. Trimming removed 7 bases at V and 1 base at J, with 10 bases between. The chain's CDR3 is CASTRAGNTGELFF. In DNA form, the CDR3 reads TGTGCCAGCACCAGGGCAGGGAACACCGGGGAGCTGTTTTTT.

The chain employs TRBV2 and TRBJ1-3; TRBD1 matches 7 bases. Germline values: CDR1 SNHLY, CDR2 FYNNEI. The junction had 0 bases not matched to a gene; V was cut back by 0 bases and J by 4 bases. This CDR3 contains 14 residues. The CDR3 reads CASSEAGGGNTIYF. CDR3 sequence (DNA): TGTGCCAGCAGTGAAGCAGGGGGCGGAAACACCATATATTTT.

This sequence joins TRBV5-8 and TRBJ2-3, with 10 bases aligning to TRBD2. The CDR3 loop spans 16 amino acids. Germline loops: CDR1 SGHTS, CDR2 YDEGEE. Trimming at V came to 3 bases and at J to 2 bases, leaving 6 bases not matched to a gene. The CDR3 DNA reads TGTGCCAGCAGCTCCCGGACTAGCGGAACCACAGATACGCAGTATTTT. This gives the protein CASSSRTSGTTDTQYF. Using reference TRBV5-8 and TRBJ2-3 for the parts outside the CDR3, the full variable domain is EAGVTQSPTHLIKTRGQQATLRCSPISGHTSVYWYQQALGLGLQFLLWYDEGEERNRGNFPPRFSGRQFPNYSSELNVNALELEDSALYLCASSSRTSGTTDTQYFGPGTRLTVL.

This rearrangement joins TRBV28 to TRBJ1-1, with D perhaps TRBD1 (5 bases). This CDR3 is 13 amino acids long. Deletions cut 10 bases from V and 4 bases from J, with 16 bases between. Germline CDR1 is MDHEN and CDR2 is SYDVKM. The CDR3 is CATYREQGTEAFF. In DNA form, the CDR3 reads TGTGCCACGTACCGGGAGCAGGGCACTGAAGCTTTCTTT. The full variable domain, with the rest looked up from reference TRBV28 and TRBJ1-1, is DVKVTQSSRYLVKRTGEKVFLECVQDMDHENMFWYRQDPGLGLRLIYFSYDVKMKEKGDIPEGYSVSREKKERFSLILESASTNQTSMYLCATYREQGTEAFFGQGTRLTVV.

The chain uses TRBV6-6 and TRBJ1-4; D gene uncertain. The germline V gene encodes CDR1 MNHNY and CDR2 SVGAGI (reference sequence). This CDR3 region has 15 residues. The V gene lost 7 bases and the J gene lost 4 bases, with 16 bases spanning the gap. The CDR3 DNA follows: TGTGCCAGCAACCTAGCCGGACGGATTAATGAAAAACTGTTTTTT. As protein: CASNLAGRINEKLFF.

The J gene is TRBJ1-5, the V gene TRBV7-9; 8 bases agree with TRBD1. The germline V gene has CDR1 SEHNR and CDR2 FQNEAQ (reference sequence). The V gene end was trimmed by 6 bases and the J gene end by 7 bases; junction bases not matched to a gene: 8. CDR3 length: 14 residues. The CDR3 DNA sequence: TGTGCCAGCAGTTCACCAGGGGGCAGGCAGCCCCAGCATTTT. This translates into CASSSPGGRQPQHF.

The rearrangement joins TRBV5-1 to TRBJ2-7; 9 positions agree with TRBD1. Germline V gene lookup returns CDR1 SGHRS and CDR2 YFSETQ. V trimming: 0 bases; J trimming: 2 bases; junction bases outside the gene matches: 6. The CDR3 contains 16 residues. The CDR3 spells CASSLGPDRGTYEQYV. CDR3 nucleotides: TGCGCCAGCAGCTTGGGGCCTGACAGGGGGACCTACGAGCAGTACGTC.

CDR3 loop: CASSPGFFSGGELFF. In nucleotides, the CDR3 is TGTGCCAGCAGCCCAGGTTTTTTCTCAGGCGGGGAGCTGTTTTTT. The rearrangement joins TRBV7-2 to TRBJ2-2; D gene uncertain. The germline V gene encodes CDR1 SGHTA and CDR2 FQGNSA. The V gene lost 5 bases and the J gene lost 7 bases, with 17 bases spanning the gap. The CDR3 has 15 amino acids.